This is a list of T cell receptor beta chains from one sample in a study of early T cells in non-severe SARS-CoV-2 infection. TCRdb analysed the 5' RACE reads with MiXCR anew, one entry per CDR3 protein. The table records 68,000 or so distinct CDR3 sequences, about 12% of them present only once. Sequencing was carried out using whole blood. These receptors originate from an adult who was a healthcare worker with PCR-confirmed SARS-CoV-2 infection or an uninfected control (not recorded which). Both conserved end residues are part of each CDR3. D genes are given only for firm matches. Only some rows state a clone size, as once, few, many or a class for expanded clones.

v_gene	j_gene	abundance	d_gene	CDR3nt	CDR3aa
TRBV14	TRBJ1-2	many	TRBD1	TGTGCCAGCAGCCAAGTAATGACAGGGGAGCGCTATGGCTACACCTTC	CASSQVMTGERYGYTF
TRBV6-5	TRBJ2-7	many	NA	TGTGCCAGCAGTCGCCCCAAGAGCGAGCAGTACTTC	CASSRPKSEQYF
TRBV29-1	TRBJ1-1	few	NA	TGCAGCGTGAAGACCACTGAAGCTTTCTTT	CSVKTTEAFF
TRBV12-3/TRBV12-4	TRBJ1-1	NA	NA	TGTGCCAGCAGTCCCGTGACGAACACTGAAGCTTTCTTT	CASSPVTNTEAFF
TRBV29-1	TRBJ1-1	few	NA	TGCAGCGTTTCAAGTATGAACACTGAAGCTTTCTTT	CSVSSMNTEAFF
TRBV18	TRBJ1-6	NA	NA	TGTGCCAGCTCCCCGAACCTCGCGGGGACCAATTCACCCCTCCACTTT	CASSPNLAGTNSPLHF
TRBV4-3	TRBJ2-3	many	NA	TGCGCCAGCAGCCAAGATAGGGGGGGGAGCACAGATACGCAGTATTTT	CASSQDRGGSTDTQYF
TRBV7-9	TRBJ2-7	many	TRBD1	TGTGCCAGCAGCTGGACCGGGACAGGGATCTACGAGCAGTACTTC	CASSWTGTGIYEQYF
TRBV7-8	TRBJ1-6	many	NA	TGTGCCAGCAGTCCTATCCAGGGTCCAAGTTCACCCCTCCACTTT	CASSPIQGPSSPLHF
TRBV7-9	TRBJ1-4	NA	TRBD1	TGTGTCAGCAGCCCGGGACAGGGTATGACTAATGAAAAACTGTTTTTT	CVSSPGQGMTNEKLFF
TRBV5-5	TRBJ2-1	many	TRBD2	TGTGCCAGCAGCTTGAGAAGGCCTAGCGGTTTTGAGCAGTTCTTC	CASSLRRPSGFEQFF
TRBV7-2	TRBJ2-4	few	NA	TGTGCCAGCAGCCTAACGGGGACAATCGAAAACATTCAGTACTTC	CASSLTGTIENIQYF
TRBV6-6	TRBJ2-7	many	TRBD2	TGTGCCAGCAGTTACTCGGGCGGGACTAGCTCCTACGAGCAGTACTTC	CASSYSGGTSSYEQYF
TRBV18	TRBJ2-7	few	NA	TGTGCCAGCTCACCACCAGGCGCTGCCTACGAGCAGTACTTC	CASSPPGAAYEQYF
TRBV12-3/TRBV12-4	TRBJ1-2	few	NA	TGTGCCAGCAGTTTAGCGCTGGGGCAATACGGCTACACCTTC	CASSLALGQYGYTF
TRBV7-2	TRBJ2-3	NA	NA	TGTGCCAGCAGCCCCCGAGGGCGGGGATTCACAGATACGCAGTATTTT	CASSPRGRGFTDTQYF
TRBV11-2	TRBJ2-1	NA	TRBD2	TGTGCCAGCAGCCCATCTAGCGGGGGGGATGAGCAGTTCTTC	CASSPSSGGDEQFF
TRBV3-1	TRBJ2-3	few	TRBD2	TGTGCCAGCAGCCATGGCGGGGGGGCGGATACGCAGTATTTT	CASSHGGGADTQYF
TRBV7-9	TRBJ1-1	many	NA	TGTGCCAGCAGCCCCAGGAACACTGAAGCTTTCTTT	CASSPRNTEAFF
TRBV7-6	TRBJ2-7	many	TRBD1	TGTGCCAGCAGCTCGGGGACAGGATACGAGCAGTACTTC	CASSSGTGYEQYF
TRBV2	TRBJ1-2	NA	NA	TGTGCCAGCAGTCGAGAGGACAACTATGGCTACACCTTC	CASSREDNYGYTF
TRBV18	TRBJ2-7	many	NA	TGTGCCAGCTCACCACCATCGGCGGGGGCCCGCTACGAGCAGTACTTC	CASSPPSAGARYEQYF